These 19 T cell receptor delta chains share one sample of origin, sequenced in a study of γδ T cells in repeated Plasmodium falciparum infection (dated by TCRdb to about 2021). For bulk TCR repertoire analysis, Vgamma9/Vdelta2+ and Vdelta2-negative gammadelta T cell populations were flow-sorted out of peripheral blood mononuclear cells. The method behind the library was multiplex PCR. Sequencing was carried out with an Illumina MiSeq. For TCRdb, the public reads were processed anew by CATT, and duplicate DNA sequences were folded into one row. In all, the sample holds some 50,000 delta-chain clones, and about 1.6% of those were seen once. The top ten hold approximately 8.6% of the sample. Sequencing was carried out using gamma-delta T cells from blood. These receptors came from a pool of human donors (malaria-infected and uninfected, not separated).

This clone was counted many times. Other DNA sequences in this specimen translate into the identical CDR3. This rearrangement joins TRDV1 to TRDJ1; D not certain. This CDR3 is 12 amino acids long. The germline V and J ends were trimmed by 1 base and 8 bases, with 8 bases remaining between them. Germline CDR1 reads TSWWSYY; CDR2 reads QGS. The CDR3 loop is CALGERTRKLIF. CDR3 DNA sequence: TGTGCTCTTGGGGAACGTACCCGCAAACTCATCTTT.

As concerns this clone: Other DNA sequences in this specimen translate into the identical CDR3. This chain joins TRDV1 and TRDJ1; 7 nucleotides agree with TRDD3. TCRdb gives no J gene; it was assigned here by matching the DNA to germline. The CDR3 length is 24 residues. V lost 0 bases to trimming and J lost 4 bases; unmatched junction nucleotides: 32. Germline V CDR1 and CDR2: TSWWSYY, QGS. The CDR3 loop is CALGELDATPASSTGVCMLDKLIF. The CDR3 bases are TGTGCTCTTGGGGAACTAGATGCTACCCCTGCTTCGAGTACTGGGGTCTGTATGCTCGATAAACTCATCTTT.

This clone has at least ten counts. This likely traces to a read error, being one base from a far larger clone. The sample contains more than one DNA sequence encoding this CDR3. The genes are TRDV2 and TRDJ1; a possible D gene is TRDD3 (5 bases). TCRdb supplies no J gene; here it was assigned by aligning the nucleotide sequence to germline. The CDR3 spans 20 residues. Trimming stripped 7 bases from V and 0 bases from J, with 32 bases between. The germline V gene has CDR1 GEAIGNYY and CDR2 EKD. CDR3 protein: CACKLYTPSRGLIYTDKLIF. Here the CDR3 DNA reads TGTGCCTGCAAGCTCTACACTCCCTCCCGGGGACTTATTTACACCGATAAACTCATCTTT.

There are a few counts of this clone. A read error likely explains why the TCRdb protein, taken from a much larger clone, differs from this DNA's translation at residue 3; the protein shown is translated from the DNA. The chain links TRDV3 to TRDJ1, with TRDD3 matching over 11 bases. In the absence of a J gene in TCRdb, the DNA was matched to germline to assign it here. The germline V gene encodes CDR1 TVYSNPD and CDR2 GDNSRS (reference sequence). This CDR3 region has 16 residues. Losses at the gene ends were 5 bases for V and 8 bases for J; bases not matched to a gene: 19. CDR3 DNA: TGTGCCCTTTCCTACGAGTACTGGGGGATAATGGACAAACTCATCTTT. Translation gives CALSYEYWGIMDKLIF.

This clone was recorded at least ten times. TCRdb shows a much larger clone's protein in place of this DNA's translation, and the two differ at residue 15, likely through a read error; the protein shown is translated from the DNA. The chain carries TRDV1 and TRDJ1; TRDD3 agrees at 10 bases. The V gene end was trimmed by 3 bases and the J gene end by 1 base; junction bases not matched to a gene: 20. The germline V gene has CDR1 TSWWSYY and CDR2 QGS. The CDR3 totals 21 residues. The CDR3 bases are TGTGCTCTTGGGGATCCTCCTTCCTCCCGGGACTGGGGGATGTGCACCGATAAACTCATCTTT. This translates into CALGDPPSSRDWGMCTDKLIF.

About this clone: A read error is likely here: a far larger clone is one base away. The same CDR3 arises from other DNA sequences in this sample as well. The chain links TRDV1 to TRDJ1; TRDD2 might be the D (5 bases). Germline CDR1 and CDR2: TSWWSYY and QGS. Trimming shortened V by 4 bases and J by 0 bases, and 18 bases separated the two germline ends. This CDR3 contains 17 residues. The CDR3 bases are TGTGCTCTTGGGGGTATCCTAACAGGCTTTCACACCGATAAACTCATCTTT. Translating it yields CALGGILTGFHTDKLIF.

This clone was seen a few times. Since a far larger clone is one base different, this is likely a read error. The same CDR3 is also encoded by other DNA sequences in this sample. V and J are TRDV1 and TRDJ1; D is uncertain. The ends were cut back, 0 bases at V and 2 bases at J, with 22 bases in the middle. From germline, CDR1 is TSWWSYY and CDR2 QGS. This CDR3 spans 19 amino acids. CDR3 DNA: TGTGCTCTTGGGGAACTAAGACCAGCCCGACCCTTGTATACCGATAAACTCATCTTT. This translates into CALGELRPARPLYTDKLIF.

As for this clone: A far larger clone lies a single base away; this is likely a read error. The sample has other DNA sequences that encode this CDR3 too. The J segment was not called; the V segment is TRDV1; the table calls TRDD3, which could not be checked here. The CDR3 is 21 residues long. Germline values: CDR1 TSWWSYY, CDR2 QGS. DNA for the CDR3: TGTGCTCTTGGGAAAGGCTCCTACGGGAGAGTACGATTAGGGTACACCGATAAGCTCATCTTT. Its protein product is CALGKGSYGRVRLGYTDKLIF.

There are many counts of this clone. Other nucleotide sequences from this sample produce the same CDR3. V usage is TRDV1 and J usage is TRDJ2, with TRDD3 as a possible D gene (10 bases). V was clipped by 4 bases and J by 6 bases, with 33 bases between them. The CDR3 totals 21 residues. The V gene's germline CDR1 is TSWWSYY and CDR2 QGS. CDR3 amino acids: CALGAEAFLLRGDTAAAQLFF. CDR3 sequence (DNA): TGTGCTCTTGGGGCCGAGGCCTTCCTACTAAGGGGGGATACGGCTGCAGCACAACTCTTCTTT.

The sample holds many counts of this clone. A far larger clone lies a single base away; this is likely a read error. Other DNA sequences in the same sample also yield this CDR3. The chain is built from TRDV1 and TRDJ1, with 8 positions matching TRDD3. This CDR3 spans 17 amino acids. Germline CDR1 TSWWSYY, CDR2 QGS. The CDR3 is CALGERPPGDITDKLIF. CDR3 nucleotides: TGCGCTCTTGGGGAACGGCCTCCGGGGGATATAACCGATAAACTCATCTTT.

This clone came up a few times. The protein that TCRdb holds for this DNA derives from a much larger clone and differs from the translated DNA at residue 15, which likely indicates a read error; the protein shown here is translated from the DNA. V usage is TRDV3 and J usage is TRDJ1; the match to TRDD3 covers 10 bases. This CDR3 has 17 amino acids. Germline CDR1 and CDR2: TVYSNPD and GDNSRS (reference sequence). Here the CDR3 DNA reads TGTGCCTTTCCCGCCTGGGTACTGGGGGATTACACCGATAAACGCATCTTT. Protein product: CAFPAWVLGDYTDKRIF.

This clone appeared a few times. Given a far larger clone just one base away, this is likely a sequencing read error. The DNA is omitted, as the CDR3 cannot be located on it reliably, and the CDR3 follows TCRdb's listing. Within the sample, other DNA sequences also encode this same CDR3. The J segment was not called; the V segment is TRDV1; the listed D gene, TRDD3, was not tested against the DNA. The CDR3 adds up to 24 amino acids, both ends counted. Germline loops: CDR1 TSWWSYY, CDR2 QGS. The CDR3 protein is CALGEIVRSLPRHLGMGFTDKLIF.

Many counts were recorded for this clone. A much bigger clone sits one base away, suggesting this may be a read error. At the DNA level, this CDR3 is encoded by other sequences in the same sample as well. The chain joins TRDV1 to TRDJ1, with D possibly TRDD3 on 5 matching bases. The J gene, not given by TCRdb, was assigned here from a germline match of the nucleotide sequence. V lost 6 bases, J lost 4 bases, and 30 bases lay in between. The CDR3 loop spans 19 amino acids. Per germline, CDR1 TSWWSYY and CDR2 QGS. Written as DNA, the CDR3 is TGTGCTCTTGGTGACGCTATCCAAGCTGGGCCGATTCCGTACGATAAACTCATCTTT. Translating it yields CALGDAIQAGPIPYDKLIF.

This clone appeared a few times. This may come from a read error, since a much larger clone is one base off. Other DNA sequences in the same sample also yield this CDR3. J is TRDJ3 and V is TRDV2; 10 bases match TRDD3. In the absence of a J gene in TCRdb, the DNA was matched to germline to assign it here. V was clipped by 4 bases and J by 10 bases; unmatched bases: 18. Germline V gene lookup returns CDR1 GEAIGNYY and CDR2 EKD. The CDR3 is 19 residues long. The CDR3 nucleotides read TGTGCCTGTGATAGTTTACTGGGGGATCCCCCTCCGGAAACCCGACAGATGTTTTTC. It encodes CACDSLLGDPPPETRQMFF.

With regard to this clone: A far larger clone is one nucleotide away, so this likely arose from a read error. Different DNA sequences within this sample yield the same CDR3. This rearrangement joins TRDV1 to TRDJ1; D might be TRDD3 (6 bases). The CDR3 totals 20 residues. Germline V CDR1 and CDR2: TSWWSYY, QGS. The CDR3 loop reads CALGGPVLGWGKWCTDKLIF. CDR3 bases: TGTGCTCTTGGGGGGCCTGTCCTTGGCTGGGGAAAATGGTGCACCGATAAGCTCATCTTT.

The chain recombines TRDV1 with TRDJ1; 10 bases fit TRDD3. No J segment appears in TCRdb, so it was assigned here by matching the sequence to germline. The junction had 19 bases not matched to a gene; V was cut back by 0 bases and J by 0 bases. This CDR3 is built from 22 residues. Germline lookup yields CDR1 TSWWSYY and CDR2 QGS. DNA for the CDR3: TGTGCTCTTGGGGAACTCAGGCCCACGTGGACTGGGGGATTAGGCGACACCGATAAACTCATCTTT. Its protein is CALGELRPTWTGGLGDTDKLIF.

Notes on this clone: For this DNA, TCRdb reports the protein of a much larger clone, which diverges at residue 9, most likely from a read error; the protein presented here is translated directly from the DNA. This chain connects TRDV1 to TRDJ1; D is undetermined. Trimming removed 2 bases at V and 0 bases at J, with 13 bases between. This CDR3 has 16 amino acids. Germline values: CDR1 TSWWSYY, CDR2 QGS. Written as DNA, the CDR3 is TGTGCTCTTGGGGAAACAAGGGCCGTGTACACCGATAAACTCATCTTT. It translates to CALGETRAVYTDKLIF.

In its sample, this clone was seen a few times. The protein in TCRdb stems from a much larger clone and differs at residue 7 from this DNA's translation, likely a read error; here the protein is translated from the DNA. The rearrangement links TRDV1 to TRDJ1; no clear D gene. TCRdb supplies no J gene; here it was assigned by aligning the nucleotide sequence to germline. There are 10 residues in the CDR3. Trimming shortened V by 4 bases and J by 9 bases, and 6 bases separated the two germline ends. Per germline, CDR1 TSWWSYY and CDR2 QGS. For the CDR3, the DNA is TGTGCTCTTGGGGGCACGGAACTCATCTTT. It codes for CALGGTELIF.

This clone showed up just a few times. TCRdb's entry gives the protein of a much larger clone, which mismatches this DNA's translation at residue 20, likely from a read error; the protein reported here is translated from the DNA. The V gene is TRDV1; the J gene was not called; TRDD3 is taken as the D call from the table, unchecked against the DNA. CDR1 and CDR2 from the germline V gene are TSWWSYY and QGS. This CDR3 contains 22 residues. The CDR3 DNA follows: TGTGCTCTTGGGGAAGGAGTACCCCTCTCGTGGTGGGGGATACGGCGAACCGATAAACCCATCTTT. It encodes CALGEGVPLSWWGIRRTDKPIF.